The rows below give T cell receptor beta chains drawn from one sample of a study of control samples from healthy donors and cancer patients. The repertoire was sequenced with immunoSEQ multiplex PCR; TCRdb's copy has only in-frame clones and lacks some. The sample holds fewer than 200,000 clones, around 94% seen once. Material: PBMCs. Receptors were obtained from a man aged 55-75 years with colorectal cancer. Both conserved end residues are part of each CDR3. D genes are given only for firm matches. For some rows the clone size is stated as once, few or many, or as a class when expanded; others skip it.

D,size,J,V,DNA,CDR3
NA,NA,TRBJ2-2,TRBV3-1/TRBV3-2,TGTGCCAGCAGCCCTAACACCGGGGAGCTGTTTTTT,CASSPNTGELFF
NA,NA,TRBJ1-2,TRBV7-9,TGTGCCAGCAGCCGCCAAGGACTAACGCGGAACTATGGCTACACCTTC,CASSRQGLTRNYGYTF
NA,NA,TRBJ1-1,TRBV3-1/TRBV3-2,TGTGCCAGCAGCCCTCGGGGGGGGCGGAACACTGAAGCTTTCTTT,CASSPRGGRNTEAFF
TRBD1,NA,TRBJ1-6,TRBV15,TGTGCCACCAGCACCTCCGGGACAGATAATTCACCCCTCCACTTT,CATSTSGTDNSPLHF
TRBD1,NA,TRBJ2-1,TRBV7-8,TGTGCCAGCAGCTTAGCATATGGGACAGGGGGGCTTTACGAGCAGTTCTTC,CASSLAYGTGGLYEQFF
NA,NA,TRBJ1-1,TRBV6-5,TGTGCCAGCAAAGACCCCCGGAGGACTGAAGCTTTCTTT,CASKDPRRTEAFF
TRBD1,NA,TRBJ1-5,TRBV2,TGTGCCAGCAGTCTTGGGACAGGGACCAATCAGCCCCAGCATTTT,CASSLGTGTNQPQHF
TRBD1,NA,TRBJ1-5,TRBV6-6,TGTGCCAGCAGTTTCTCAGGGGGCGGGGGGCCTAAGCCCCAGCATTTT,CASSFSGGGGPKPQHF
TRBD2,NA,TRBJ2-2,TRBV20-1,TGCAGTGCTAGTGTAGCGGGTCCGGACACCGGGGAGCTGTTTTTT,CSASVAGPDTGELFF
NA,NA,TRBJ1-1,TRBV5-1,TGCGCCAGCAGCTTGAAAGGGGACACTGAAGCTTTCTTT,CASSLKGDTEAFF
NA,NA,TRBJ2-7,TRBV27,TGTGCCAGCAGTTTACTGGCTGATGCCTACGAGCAGTACTTC,CASSLLADAYEQYF
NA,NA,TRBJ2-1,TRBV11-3,TGTGCCAGCAGCTTCCGCAACACGGTGGGGGGCAATGAGCAGTTCTTC,CASSFRNTVGGNEQFF
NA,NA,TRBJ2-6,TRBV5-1,TGCGCCAGCAGGGGCTCTGGGGCCAACGTCCTGACTTTC,CASRGSGANVLTF
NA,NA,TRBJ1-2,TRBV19,TGTGCCAGTAGTATATGGGGTGGCTACACCTTC,CASSIWGGYTF
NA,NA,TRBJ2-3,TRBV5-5,TGTGCCAGCAGCCTGACACCTCAAAGGGACTGGGAAGGGTATTTT,CASSLTPQRDWEGYF
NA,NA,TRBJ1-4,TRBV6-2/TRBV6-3,TGTGCCAGCAGACCTTACAGGGCAACTAATGAAAAACTGTTTTTT,CASRPYRATNEKLFF
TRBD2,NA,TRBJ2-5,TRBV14,TGTGCCAGCAGCCAAGCACCGGGGACTACTTCGTTGCATGTGGAGACCCAGTACTTC,CASSQAPGTTSLHVETQYF
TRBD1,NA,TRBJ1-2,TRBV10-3,TGTGCCATCAGTTACTCCGGACAGGGGGCGCGAGGCTACACCTTC,CAISYSGQGARGYTF
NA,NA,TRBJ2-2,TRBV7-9,TGTGCCAGCAGCTTAGTAGGGGGAGACACCGGGGAGCTGTTTTTT,CASSLVGGDTGELFF
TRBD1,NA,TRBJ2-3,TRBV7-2,TGTGCCAGCAGCCAACCGGGACAGAACACAGATACGCAGTATTTT,CASSQPGQNTDTQYF
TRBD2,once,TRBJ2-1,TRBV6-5,TGTGCCAGCAGGCTACTAGCGGGGGGGCCCAATGAGCAGTTCTTC,CASRLLAGGPNEQFF
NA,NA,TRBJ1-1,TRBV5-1,TGCGCCAGCAGCTTGGCCCGGCCCGGGGAGACTGAAGCTTTCTTT,CASSLARPGETEAFF
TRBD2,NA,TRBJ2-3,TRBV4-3,TGCGCCAGCAGCCAAGATACTAGCGGGGGCCTTAGCACAGATACGCAGTATTTT,CASSQDTSGGLSTDTQYF
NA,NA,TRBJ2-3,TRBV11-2,TGTGCCAGCAGCTTATATTTGGGGGCGGGGGCAGATACGCAGTATTTT,CASSLYLGAGADTQYF
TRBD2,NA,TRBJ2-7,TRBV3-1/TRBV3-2,TGTGCCAGCAGCCTCAGCGCTACTAGCGGGAGGGGCTACGAGCAGTACTTC,CASSLSATSGRGYEQYF
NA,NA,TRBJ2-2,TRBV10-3,TGTGCCATCAGTGAGTCGTTAGGTGCAGGAGGCACCGGGGAGCTGTTTTTT,CAISESLGAGGTGELFF
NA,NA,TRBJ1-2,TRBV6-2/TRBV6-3,TGTGCCAGCAGCCCCGGGGGCTATGGCTACACCTTC,CASSPGGYGYTF
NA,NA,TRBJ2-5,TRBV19,TGTGCCAGTACCCCCGCCGGGGCCCGGGTACCGGGGACCCAGTACTTC,CASTPAGARVPGTQYF
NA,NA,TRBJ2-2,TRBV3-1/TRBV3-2,TGTGCCAGCAGCCAAGCCAACACCGGGGAGCTGTTTTTT,CASSQANTGELFF
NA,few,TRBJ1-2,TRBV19,TGTGCCAGTAGTATATCCATGGATCGAGGCTACACCTTC,CASSISMDRGYTF
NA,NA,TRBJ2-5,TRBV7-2,TGTGCCAGCAGCTTCGGCGGGTCGAAAGAGACCCAGTACTTC,CASSFGGSKETQYF
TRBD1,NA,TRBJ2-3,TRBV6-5,TGTGCCAGCGGACCGACAGGGGGCGCAAATACGCAGTATTTT,CASGPTGGANTQYF
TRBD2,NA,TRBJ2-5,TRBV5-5,TGTGCCAGCAGCTTTAGGTGGGCGGGGGGGCTGGAAGAGACCCAGTACTTC,CASSFRWAGGLEETQYF
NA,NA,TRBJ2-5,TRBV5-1,TGCGCCAGCAGCTTGGCACAAGAGACCCAGTACTTC,CASSLAQETQYF
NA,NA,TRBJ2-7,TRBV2,TGTGCCAGCAGACGGGTTTGGGTTGGCGAGCAGTACTTC,CASRRVWVGEQYF
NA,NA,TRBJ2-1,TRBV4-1,TGCGCCAGCAGCCAAGATCATCTAGCCGGCTCCTACAATGAGCAGTTCTTC,CASSQDHLAGSYNEQFF
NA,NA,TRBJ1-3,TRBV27,TGTGCCAGCATCCCCACGGGGTCTGGAAACACCATATATTTT,CASIPTGSGNTIYF
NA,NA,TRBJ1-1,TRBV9,TGTGCCAGCAGCCCGGGGGGGCTGAACACTGAAGCTTTCTTT,CASSPGGLNTEAFF
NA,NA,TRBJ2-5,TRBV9,TGTGCCAGCAGCGTAGTGGGAGCAGAGACCCAGTACTTC,CASSVVGAETQYF
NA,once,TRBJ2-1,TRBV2,TGTGCCAGCAGTGGTCCTTACAATGAGCAGTTCTTC,CASSGPYNEQFF
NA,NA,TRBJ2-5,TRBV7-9,TGTGCCAGCAGCTCCGGGACGGCAGAGACCCAGTACTTC,CASSSGTAETQYF
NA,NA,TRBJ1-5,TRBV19,TGTGCCAGTACCCCGGGGGGGGGTTATGAAATTCGCAATCAGCCCCAGCATTTT,CASTPGGGYEIRNQPQHF
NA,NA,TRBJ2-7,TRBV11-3,TGTGCCAGCAGCTCATTTAGCGCCGGAGAGCAGTACTTC,CASSSFSAGEQYF
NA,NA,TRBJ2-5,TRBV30,TGTGCCTGGAGTCAAGGTCGGCGGGAGACCCAGTACTTC,CAWSQGRRETQYF
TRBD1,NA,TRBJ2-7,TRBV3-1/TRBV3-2,TGTGCCAGCAGCCCACAGGGGAATCTAGGCGAGCAGTACTTC,CASSPQGNLGEQYF
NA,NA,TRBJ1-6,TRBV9,TGTGCCAGCAGCGTAGGCAGAAGAAGCAATTCACCCCTCCACTTT,CASSVGRRSNSPLHF
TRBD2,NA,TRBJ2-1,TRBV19,TGTGCCAGTATGGACGGGGGGGCCCTGGATGAGCAGTTCTTC,CASMDGGALDEQFF
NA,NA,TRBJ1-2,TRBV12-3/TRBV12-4,TGTGCCAGCAGTTTGCCATCCTATGGCTACACCTTC,CASSLPSYGYTF